The T cell receptor (beta chain) under discussion was sequenced for a study of identical twins. Findings of the study overall: Twin pairs' shared out-of-frame alpha sequences were enriched in low generation probability.

Remarks on this clonotype: Its antigen is currently unknown.

TCRdb re-derived calls from the 5' RACE reads in MiXCR, one entry per CDR3 protein. This table holds some 590,000 distinct CDR3 sequences, 9.5% to 10% found once. The data also belong to a second study, concerning yellow fever vaccine responses in identical twins. That paper notes: Twins' vaccine T cell responses reportedly seemed partly convergent and partly personalized.

The clonotype comes from a woman under 30 in good health. The sample taken for sequencing was PBMCs.

CDR3 sequence: CASRLSLAGPYNEQFF. The CDR3 nucleotides read TGTGCCAGCAGACTCTCCCTAGCGGGGCCCTACAATGAGCAGTTCTTC. The chain has TRBV6-2 or TRBV6-3 and TRBJ2-1, with 9 nucleotides matching TRBD2. The CDR3 consists of 16 residues. Germline V gene data show CDR1 as MNHEY and CDR2 as SVGEGT. Trimming at V came to 6 bases and at J to 2 bases, leaving 8 bases not matched to a gene.